This TCR beta chain was identified during a study of blood T cell repertoires in COVID-19. Profiling relied on immunoSEQ multiplex PCR, and the TCRdb table lists in-frame clones only, not all of them. The data hold tens of thousands of clones, with over 80% observed a single time. Losses at the gene ends were 6 bases for V and 8 bases for J; bases not matched to a gene: 5. CDR1 is WSHSY and CDR2 is SAAADI in the germline V gene. The CDR3 extends over 13 amino acids. Input material: peripheral blood. The chain employs TRBV10-2 and TRBJ2-1; 9 bases line up with TRBD1. The source of this sequence is a human donor in a cohort sampled during active COVID-19. The CDR3 nucleotides are TGCGCCAGCAGGGGACAGGGATGGGATGAGCAGTTCTTC. Its translation: CASRGQGWDEQFF.